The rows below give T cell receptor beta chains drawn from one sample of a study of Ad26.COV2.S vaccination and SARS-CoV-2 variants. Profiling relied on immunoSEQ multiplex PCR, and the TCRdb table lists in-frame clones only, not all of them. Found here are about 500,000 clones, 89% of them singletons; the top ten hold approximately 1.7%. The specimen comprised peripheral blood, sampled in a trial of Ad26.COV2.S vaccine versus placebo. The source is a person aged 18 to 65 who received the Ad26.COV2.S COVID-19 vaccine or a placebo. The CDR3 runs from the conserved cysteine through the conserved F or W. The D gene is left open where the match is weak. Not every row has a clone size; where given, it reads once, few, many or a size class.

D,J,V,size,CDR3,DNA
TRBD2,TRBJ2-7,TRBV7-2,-,CASSLGGLAGAYEQYF,TGTGCCAGCAGCTTAGGAGGGCTAGCGGGCGCCTACGAGCAGTACTTC
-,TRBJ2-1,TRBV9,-,CASSVTGSGSYNEQFF,TGTGCCAGCAGCGTGACGGGAAGTGGCTCCTACAATGAGCAGTTCTTC
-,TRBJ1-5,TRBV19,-,CASSYYNQPQHF,TGTGCCAGTAGTTACTACAATCAGCCCCAGCATTTT
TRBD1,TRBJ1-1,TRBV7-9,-,CASSMGDRDTTEAFF,TGTGCCAGCAGCATGGGGGACAGGGACACGACTGAAGCTTTCTTT
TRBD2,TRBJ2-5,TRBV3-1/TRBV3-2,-,CASSPRTSGRGYRETQYF,TGTGCCAGCAGCCCCCGGACTAGCGGGAGGGGGTATCGAGAGACCCAGTACTTC
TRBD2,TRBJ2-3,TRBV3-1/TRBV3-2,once,CASSQSSGRADTQYF,TGTGCCAGCAGCCAGAGTAGCGGGAGAGCAGATACGCAGTATTTT
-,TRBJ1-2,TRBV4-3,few,CASSQALRGGYTF,TGCGCCAGCAGCCAGGCCTTGAGGGGTGGCTACACCTTC
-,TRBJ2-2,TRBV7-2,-,CASSFSRAGELFF,TGTGCCAGCAGCTTCTCAAGGGCCGGGGAGCTGTTTTTT
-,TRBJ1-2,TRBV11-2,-,CASSLGHSANYGYTF,TGTGCCAGCAGCTTGGGACATTCAGCTAACTATGGCTACACCTTC
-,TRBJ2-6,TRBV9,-,CASSVETNLAGANVLTF,TGTGCCAGCAGCGTTGAGACAAACCTAGCCGGGGCCAACGTCCTGACTTTC
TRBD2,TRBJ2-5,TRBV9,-,CASSVGTSGPKETQYF,TGTGCCAGCAGCGTCGGGACTAGCGGGCCTAAAGAGACCCAGTACTTC
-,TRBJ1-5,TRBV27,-,CASIMRNQPQHF,TGTGCCAGCATAATGAGGAATCAGCCCCAGCATTTT
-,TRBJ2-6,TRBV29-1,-,CSVPQRDATSGANVLTF,TGCAGCGTGCCCCAGAGGGATGCTACCTCTGGGGCCAACGTCCTGACTTTC
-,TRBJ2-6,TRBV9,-,CASSVRSGANVLTF,TGTGCCAGCAGCGTAAGGTCTGGGGCCAACGTCCTGACTTTC
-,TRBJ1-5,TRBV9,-,CASSVAGNQPQHF,TGTGCCAGCAGCGTCGCGGGCAATCAGCCCCAGCATTTT
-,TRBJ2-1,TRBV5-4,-,CASSLATGLPGNEQFF,TGTGCCAGCAGCTTGGCCACCGGACTACCAGGGAATGAGCAGTTCTTC
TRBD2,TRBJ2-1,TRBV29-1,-,CSVEFSGTPGGEQFF,TGCAGCGTTGAATTCAGCGGGACCCCAGGTGGGGAGCAGTTCTTC
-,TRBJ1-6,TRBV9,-,CASSSQGGDSPLHF,TGTGCCAGCAGCTCCCAGGGCGGTGATTCACCCCTCCACTTT
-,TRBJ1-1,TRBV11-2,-,CASSLMAPEAFF,TGTGCCAGCAGCCTGATGGCCCCTGAAGCTTTCTTT
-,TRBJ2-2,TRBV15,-,CATSRELPGAGELFF,TGTGCCACCAGCAGAGAGCTCCCGGGAGCTGGGGAGCTGTTTTTT
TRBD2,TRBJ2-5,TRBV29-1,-,CSVTLGLLRQETQYF,TGCAGCGTCACCTTGGGACTACTTAGACAAGAGACCCAGTACTTC
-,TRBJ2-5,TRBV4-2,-,CASSQAVRAKETQYF,TGTGCCAGCAGCCAAGCCGTAAGAGCGAAAGAGACCCAGTACTTC
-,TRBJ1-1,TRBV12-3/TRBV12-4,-,CASSMTANTEAFF,TGTGCCAGCAGTATGACAGCGAACACTGAAGCTTTCTTT
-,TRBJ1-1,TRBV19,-,CASSIDRTMNTEAFF,TGTGCCAGTAGTATAGACAGAACTATGAACACTGAAGCTTTCTTT
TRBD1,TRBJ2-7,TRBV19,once,CASSIGGQGAYEQYF,TGTGCCAGTAGTATTGGTGGACAGGGGGCCTACGAGCAGTACTTC
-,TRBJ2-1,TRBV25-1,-,CASSWSGDEQFF,TGTGCCAGCAGTTGGTCAGGGGATGAGCAGTTCTTC
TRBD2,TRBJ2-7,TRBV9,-,CASSVGSLAGSNEQYF,TGTGCCAGCAGCGTAGGCTCCCTAGCGGGAAGCAACGAGCAGTACTTC
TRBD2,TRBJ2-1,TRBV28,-,CASSFDIAGVVQFF,TGTGCCAGCAGTTTCGATATAGCGGGAGTTGTTCAGTTCTTC
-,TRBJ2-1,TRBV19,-,CASSIEEPNEQFF,TGTGCCAGTAGTATAGAAGAGCCGAATGAGCAGTTCTTC
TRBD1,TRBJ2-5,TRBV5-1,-,CASSLNLRQGWETQYF,TGCGCCAGCAGCTTGAACCTTCGACAGGGCTGGGAGACCCAGTACTTC
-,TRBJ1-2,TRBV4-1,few,CASSQEGRDGDTF,TGCGCCAGCAGCCAAGAAGGCAGGGACGGCGACACCTTC
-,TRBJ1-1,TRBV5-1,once,CASSPPQAMNTEAFF,TGCGCCAGCAGCCCCCCTCAGGCTATGAACACTGAAGCTTTCTTT
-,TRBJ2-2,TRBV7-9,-,CASSPQGGYTGELFF,TGTGCCAGCAGCCCGCAGGGAGGCTACACCGGGGAGCTGTTTTTT
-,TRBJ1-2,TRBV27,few,CASSLTGSQGYTF,TGTGCCAGCAGTCTAACAGGGTCACAGGGCTACACCTTC
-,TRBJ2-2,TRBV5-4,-,CASSLGGGELFF,TGTGCCAGCAGCTTGGGGGGCGGGGAGCTGTTTTTT
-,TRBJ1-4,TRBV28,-,CASSSKGPRFNEKLFF,TGTGCCAGCAGTTCTAAAGGTCCACGGTTTAATGAAAAACTGTTTTTT
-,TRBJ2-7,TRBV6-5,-,CASSYSIPGAGDEQYF,TGTGCCAGCAGTTACTCGATTCCGGGGGCGGGTGACGAGCAGTACTTC
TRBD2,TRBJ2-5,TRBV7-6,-,CASSQQPTSGGIQETQYF,TGTGCCAGCAGCCAGCAGCCCACTAGCGGGGGGATCCAAGAGACCCAGTACTTC
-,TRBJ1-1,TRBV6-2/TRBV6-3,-,CASSYYSLNTEAFF,TGTGCCAGCAGTTACTACAGCTTGAACACTGAAGCTTTCTTT
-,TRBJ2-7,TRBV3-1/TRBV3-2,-,CASSPVGGKTYEQYF,TGTGCCAGCAGCCCTGTTGGCGGGAAAACTTACGAGCAGTACTTC
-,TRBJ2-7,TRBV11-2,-,CASSSQGREQYF,TGTGCCAGCAGCTCACAAGGCCGCGAGCAGTACTTC
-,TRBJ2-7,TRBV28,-,CASSSTALEQYF,TGTGCCAGCAGCTCCACCGCCCTCGAGCAGTACTTC
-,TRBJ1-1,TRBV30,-,CAWSESPRVGAFF,TGTGCCTGGAGTGAATCCCCAAGGGTCGGAGCTTTCTTT
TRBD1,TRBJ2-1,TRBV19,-,CASSDGQGVNEQFF,TGTGCCAGTAGTGACGGACAGGGTGTGAATGAGCAGTTCTTC
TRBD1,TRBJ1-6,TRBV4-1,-,CASSQAVAGGRNSPLHF,TGCGCCAGCAGCCAAGCGGTGGCAGGGGGTCGTAATTCACCCCTCCACTTT
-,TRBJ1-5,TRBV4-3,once,CASSLIRNSNQPQHF,TGCGCCAGCAGCCTAATACGGAATAGCAATCAGCCCCAGCATTTT
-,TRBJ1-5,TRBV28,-,CASSIQGTRGSQPQHF,TGTGCCAGCAGTATTCAAGGCACTCGAGGGAGTCAGCCCCAGCATTTT
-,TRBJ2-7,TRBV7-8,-,CASSLAPGSSYEQYF,TGTGCCAGCAGCTTAGCCCCAGGGAGCTCCTACGAGCAGTACTTC
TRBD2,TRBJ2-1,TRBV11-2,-,CASSLWLAGGNEQFF,TGTGCCAGCAGCCTGTGGCTAGCGGGAGGGAATGAGCAGTTCTTC
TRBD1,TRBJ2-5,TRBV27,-,CASSSRDRGLTQETQYF,TGTGCCAGCAGTTCCCGGGACAGGGGACTGACCCAAGAGACCCAGTACTTC
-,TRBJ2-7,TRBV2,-,CASSGPAAGAAYEQYF,TGTGCCAGCAGCGGTCCGGCTGCGGGGGCCGCCTACGAGCAGTACTTC
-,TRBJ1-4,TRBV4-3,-,CASSQDLRRINEKLFF,TGCGCCAGCAGCCAAGATCTTAGAAGAATAAATGAAAAACTGTTTTTT
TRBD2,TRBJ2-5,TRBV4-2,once,CASSQDGKSGRAGETQYF,TGTGCCAGCAGCCAAGATGGGAAAAGCGGGAGGGCCGGAGAGACCCAGTACTTC
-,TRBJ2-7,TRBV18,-,CASSPDYEQYF,TGTGCCAGCTCACCCGACTACGAGCAGTACTTC
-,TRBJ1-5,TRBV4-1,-,CASSPRQEIYQPQHF,TGCGCCAGCAGCCCCCGACAGGAAATTTATCAGCCCCAGCATTTT
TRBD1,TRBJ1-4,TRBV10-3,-,CATRDSSNEKLFF,TGTGCCACCCGGGACAGCTCTAATGAAAAACTGTTTTTT
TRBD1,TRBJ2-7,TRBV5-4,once,CASSPGQGAHYEQYF,TGTGCCAGCAGCCCGGGACAGGGGGCCCACTACGAGCAGTACTTC
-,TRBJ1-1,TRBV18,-,CASSPRHENTEAFF,TGTGCCAGCTCACCGAGACACGAAAACACTGAAGCTTTCTTT
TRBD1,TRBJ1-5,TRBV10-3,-,CAISGQGGNQPQHF,TGTGCCATCAGCGGACAGGGAGGCAATCAGCCCCAGCATTTT
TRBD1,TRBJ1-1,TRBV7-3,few,CASSPGGVAEAFF,TGTGCCAGCAGCCCAGGGGGGGTCGCTGAAGCTTTCTTT